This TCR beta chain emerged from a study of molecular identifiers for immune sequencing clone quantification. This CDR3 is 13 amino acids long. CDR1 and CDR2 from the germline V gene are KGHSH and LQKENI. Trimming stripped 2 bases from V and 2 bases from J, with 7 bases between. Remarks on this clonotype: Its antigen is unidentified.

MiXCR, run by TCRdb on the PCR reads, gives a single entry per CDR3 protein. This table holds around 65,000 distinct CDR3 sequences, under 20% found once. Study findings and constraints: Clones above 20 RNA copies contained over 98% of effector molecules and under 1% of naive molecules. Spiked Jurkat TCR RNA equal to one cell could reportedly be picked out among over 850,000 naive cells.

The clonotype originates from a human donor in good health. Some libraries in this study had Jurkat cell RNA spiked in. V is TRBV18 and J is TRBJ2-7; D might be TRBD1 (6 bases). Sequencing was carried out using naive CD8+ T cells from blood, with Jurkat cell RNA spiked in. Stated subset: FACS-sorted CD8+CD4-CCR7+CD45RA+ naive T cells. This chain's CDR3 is CASSPGDTYEQYF. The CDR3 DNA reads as TGTGCCAGCTCACCAGGGGACACCTACGAGCAGTACTTC.